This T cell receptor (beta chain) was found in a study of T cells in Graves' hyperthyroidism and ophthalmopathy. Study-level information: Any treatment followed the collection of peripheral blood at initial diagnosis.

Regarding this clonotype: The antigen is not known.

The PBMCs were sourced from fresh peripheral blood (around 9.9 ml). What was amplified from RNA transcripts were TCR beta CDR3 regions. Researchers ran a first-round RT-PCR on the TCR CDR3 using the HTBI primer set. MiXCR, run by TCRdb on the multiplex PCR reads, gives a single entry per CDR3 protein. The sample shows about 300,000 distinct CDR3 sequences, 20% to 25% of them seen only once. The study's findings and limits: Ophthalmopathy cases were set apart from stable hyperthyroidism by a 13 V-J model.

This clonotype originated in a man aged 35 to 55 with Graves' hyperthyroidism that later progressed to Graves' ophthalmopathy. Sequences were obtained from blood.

CDR3 in DNA: TGTGCCACCAGTGATCCCTGGACAGAAATGACCGGGGAGCTGTTTTTT. It is translated as CATSDPWTEMTGELFF. The chain carries TRBV24-1 and TRBJ2-2, with D tentatively TRBD1 (6 bases). V lost 3 bases, J lost 5 bases, and 15 bases lay in between. The germline V gene encodes CDR1 KGHDR and CDR2 SFDVKD. The length of the CDR3 is 16 residues.